This T cell receptor (beta chain) was captured by sequencing in a study of blood T cell repertoires in COVID-19. Study summary: The United States, Italy and Spain provided the acute and convalescent COVID-19 samples. In each case, the material was cDNA or gDNA derived from T cells, B-cell-depleted T cells, or PBMCs.

Germline CDR1 is MNHEY and CDR2 is SMNVEV (reference sequence). This CDR3 contains 13 residues. V trimming: 4 bases; J trimming: 8 bases; junction bases outside the gene matches: 4. Per the original data handling: Amplifying reference gene primers gave estimates of nucleated cell counts. TCRdb keeps only in-frame clones here, not all; method: immunoSEQ multiplex PCR. V and J calls plus clone size are reproduced from that table; the DNA served to infer D and trimming. This table holds some 700,000 clones, 85% to 90% found once. The clonotype was recovered from a woman younger than 30 with acute or convalescent COVID-19. Sample: peripheral blood. V gene TRBV27 combines with J gene TRBJ1-4; TRBD1 matches at 7 bases. The CDR3 loop reads CASSSHRGEKLFF. The CDR3, as DNA: TGTGCCAGCAGTTCTCACAGGGGCGAAAAACTGTTTTTT.